These 28 T cell receptor beta chains share one sample of origin, sequenced in a study of control samples from healthy donors and cancer patients. The assay was immunoSEQ multiplex PCR, and TCRdb's table has in-frame clones only and misses some. The sample includes about 410,000 clones, 80% to 95% of them seen just once. Sequenced input: PBMCs. All receptors come from a man aged 35 to 55 with head and neck cancer.

This rearrangement joins TRBV11-2 to TRBJ2-7, with D perhaps given as TRBD1 or TRBD2 (5 bases each). Germline V CDR1 and CDR2: SGHAT, FQNNGV. Trimming removed 6 bases from V and 1 base from J, with 7 bases in between. The CDR3 extends over 12 amino acids. CDR3 in amino acids: CASRGVSYEQYF. The CDR3 nucleotides are TGTGCCAGCAGGGGGGTATCCTACGAGCAGTACTTC.

The chain couples TRBV14 to TRBJ2-7; D is uncertain. V was trimmed by 4 bases and J by 0 bases, leaving 19 bases between them. Germline V gene sequence: CDR1 SGHDN, CDR2 FVKESK. This CDR3 is built from 17 residues. The CDR3 DNA reads as TGTGCCAGCAGCCCCAACCATGGCAGACCAAGCTCCTACGAGCAGTACTTC. Its protein is CASSPNHGRPSSYEQYF.

The gene calls are TRBV11-3 and TRBJ2-3, with D unresolved. Germline loops: CDR1 SGHNT, CDR2 YENEEA. The V gene lost 5 bases and the J gene lost 1 base, with 13 bases spanning the gap. The CDR3 length is 15 residues. The CDR3 loop reads CASSPSDTGTDTQYF. As DNA, the CDR3 is TGTGCCAGCAGCCCGAGCGACACCGGCACAGATACGCAGTATTTT. Supplemented by reference TRBV11-3 and TRBJ2-3, the full variable domain reads EAGVVQSPRYKIIEKKQPVAFWCNPISGHNTLYWYLQNLGQGPELLIRYENEEAVDDSQLPKDRFSAERLKGVDSTLKIQPAELGDSAVYLCASSPSDTGTDTQYFGPGTRLTVL.

The genes are TRBV10-3 and TRBJ2-7; D remains unclear. Germline-derived CDR1 and CDR2 are ENHRY and SYGVKD. The V gene lost 0 bases and the J gene lost 7 bases, with 13 bases spanning the gap. CDR3 length equals 14 residues. CDR3 amino acids: CAISESLLDPEQYF. The CDR3 coding sequence is TGTGCCATCAGTGAGTCCTTGTTGGATCCGGAGCAGTACTTC.

V and J are TRBV28 and TRBJ2-1, with TRBD2 identical over 8 bases. Germline assignment: CDR1 MDHEN and CDR2 SYDVKM. This CDR3 has 15 residues. With 8 bases clipped from V and 5 bases from J, the junction kept 11 bases outside the gene matches. As DNA, the CDR3 is TGTGCCAGCGGGAAAATAGCGGGGATCAACAATGAGCAGTTCTTC. It translates to CASGKIAGINNEQFF.

V gene TRBV9 combines with J gene TRBJ2-5; the D gene is possibly TRBD2 (7 bases). CDR1 and CDR2 (germline): SGDLS, YYNGEE. V was shortened by 4 bases and J by 5 bases, with 21 bases between the two germline ends. The length of the CDR3 is 16 residues. The CDR3 region has the DNA TGTGCCAGCAGCTTCGGCCCGGGGGGCGGAGGGGAGACCCAGTACTTC. This gives the protein CASSFGPGGGGETQYF.

This chain joins TRBV7-8 and TRBJ2-7; 9 bases match TRBD1. Germline V gene lookup returns CDR1 SGHVS and CDR2 FQNEAQ. The trim removed 4 bases at V and 4 bases at J, leaving 5 bases unmatched. The CDR3 is 14 amino acids. The DNA for the CDR3 is TGTGCCAGCAGCTCTACAGGGGGCGTTTACGAGCAGTACTTC. This sequence encodes CASSSTGGVYEQYF.

In its sample, this clone was seen once. The V call is TRBV5-1, the J call TRBJ2-3; unclear D gene. The CDR3 runs to 14 residues. V was cut by 0 bases and J by 1 base, with 6 bases left in between. The germline gives CDR1 SGHRS, CDR2 YFSETQ. The CDR3 DNA reads as TGCGCCAGCAGCTTGGACCCGGGCACAGATACGCAGTATTTT. It yields the protein CASSLDPGTDTQYF.

In its sample, this clone was seen once. The CDR3 here is CASSLGTSGSNEQFF. In DNA form, the CDR3 reads TGTGCCAGCAGTCTGGGGACTAGCGGGAGCAATGAGCAGTTCTTC. The rearrangement uses TRBV27 and TRBJ2-1; 14 bases are a match to TRBD2. The ends lost 5 bases at V and 6 bases at J; junction bases unmatched: 3. This CDR3 comprises 15 residues. Looked up from germline, CDR1 is MNHEY and CDR2 is SMNVEV (reference sequence).

This chain connects TRBV4-2 to TRBJ2-3; 7 positions agree with TRBD2. Germline lookup yields CDR1 LGHNA and CDR2 YNFKEQ. The V and J ends lost 0 bases and 4 bases, in that order; junction bases with no gene match: 4. This CDR3 is built from 15 residues. In nucleotides, the CDR3 is TGTGCCAGCAGCCAAGAAGGGCTAGCGGCAGATACGCAGTATTTT. It is translated as CASSQEGLAADTQYF.

The J gene is TRBJ1-3, the V gene TRBV7-3; TRBD1 aligns across 7 bases. CDR1 and CDR2 from the germline V gene are SGHTA and FQGTGA. The CDR3 is 16 amino acids. V trimming: 4 bases; J trimming: 0 bases; junction bases outside the gene matches: 6. As DNA, the CDR3 is TGTGCCAGCAGCTCCAGGGGGTCCAGCTCTGGAAACACCATATATTTT. Protein sequence: CASSSRGSSSGNTIYF.

The V and J genes are TRBV7-9 and TRBJ2-1; 8 nucleotides align to TRBD2. The CDR3 runs 15 residues. With V trimmed by 5 bases and J by 3 bases, 6 bases remained unmatched. Germline V gene data show CDR1 as SEHNR and CDR2 as FQNEAQ (reference sequence). CDR3 bases: TGTGCCAGCAGCCTGCTAGCGGGTGACTACAATGAGCAGTTCTTC. This codes for CASSLLAGDYNEQFF.

V gene TRBV28 combines with J gene TRBJ1-5, with D unclear. CDR1 MDHEN and CDR2 SYDVKM come from the germline V gene. The CDR3 runs 12 residues. V was trimmed by 6 bases and J by 7 bases, leaving 10 bases between them. Written as DNA, the CDR3 is TGTGCCAGCAGCAGAATGAAGCAGCCCCAGCATTTT. Its protein is CASSRMKQPQHF. The full variable domain, completed using reference TRBV28 and TRBJ1-5, is DVKVTQSSRYLVKRTGEKVFLECVQDMDHENMFWYRQDPGLGLRLIYFSYDVKMKEKGDIPEGYSVSREKKERFSLILESASTNQTSMYLCASSRMKQPQHFGDGTRLSIL.

V gene TRBV2 combines with J gene TRBJ2-2; 8 bases fit TRBD2. CDR1 SNHLY and CDR2 FYNNEI come from the germline V gene. The CDR3 runs 16 residues. V was pared by 4 bases and J by 4 bases, with 8 bases of the junction left unmatched. For the CDR3, the DNA is TGTGCCAGCAGTGCAGGACTAGCTATGATCACCGGGGAGCTGTTTTTT. Its translation is CASSAGLAMITGELFF.

The genes are TRBV6-5 and TRBJ2-2, with D possibly being TRBD1 (7 bases). This CDR3 region has 16 residues. The germline V gene encodes CDR1 MNHEY and CDR2 SVGAGI. Trimming cost V 0 bases and J 6 bases, with 14 bases left between them. The CDR3 sequence: CASSYSGGGTAGELFF. CDR3 DNA sequence: TGTGCCAGCAGTTACTCAGGAGGGGGCACGGCCGGGGAGCTGTTTTTT.

The sample holds a few counts of this clone. This chain joins TRBV7-9 and TRBJ1-5, with 7 bases identical to TRBD1. CDR1 and CDR2 from the germline V gene are SEHNR and FQNEAQ (reference sequence). Unmatched junction bases numbered 6, after V lost 4 bases and J lost 0 bases. The CDR3 runs 16 residues. The DNA for the CDR3 is TGTGCCAGCAGCTCGGGGGGACAGACTAGCAATCAGCCCCAGCATTTT. The encoded protein is CASSSGGQTSNQPQHF.

The V and J genes are TRBV6-6 and TRBJ2-7; TRBD1 might be the D (6 bases). The CDR3 runs 14 residues. CDR1 and CDR2 from the germline V gene are MNHNY and SVGAGI (reference sequence). The V and J ends lost 2 bases and 0 bases respectively, with 8 bases between them. CDR3 DNA sequence: TGTGCCAGCAGTTACGACAGGACCTCCTACGAGCAGTACTTC. Protein product: CASSYDRTSYEQYF.

The J gene is TRBJ2-1, the V gene TRBV29-1; a weak D match, TRBD2 (6 bases). Between the trimmed V and J ends, which lost 1 base and 3 bases, there was a span of 13 bases. Per the germline V gene, CDR1 is SQVTM and CDR2 is ANQGSEA. This CDR3 has 15 amino acids. The CDR3 DNA follows: TGCAGCGTTGAAGGGGTTAGCGGATTCTACAATGAGCAGTTCTTC. Translating gives CSVEGVSGFYNEQFF.

The gene calls are TRBV28 and TRBJ2-2; D uncertain. The CDR3 sequence is 13 residues long. Trimming removed 3 bases at V and 4 bases at J, with 6 bases between. Germline CDR1 is MDHEN and CDR2 is SYDVKM. CDR3 residues: CASSFRITGELFF. In nucleotides, the CDR3 is TGTGCCAGCAGTTTTAGGATCACCGGGGAGCTGTTTTTT.

The J gene is TRBJ2-1, the V gene TRBV3-1 (or the pseudogene TRBV3-2); TRBD2 is a possible D gene (5 bases). This CDR3 spans 15 amino acids. V dropped 3 bases and J dropped 10 bases, with 19 bases sitting between them. Germline CDR1 and CDR2: LGHDT and YNNKEL (reference sequence). The CDR3 loop is CASSQRGYGLMEQFF. The CDR3 nucleotides read TGTGCCAGCAGCCAGAGAGGGTACGGATTAATGGAGCAGTTCTTC.

The chain combines TRBV19 with TRBJ1-4; no firm D call. Trimming cost V 5 bases and J 0 bases, with 10 bases left between them. CDR1 LNHDA and CDR2 SQIVND come from the germline V gene (reference sequence). The CDR3 has 15 residues. CDR3 bases: TGTGCCAGTAGTGCGGGTCCCACAACTAATGAAAAACTGTTTTTT. This sequence encodes CASSAGPTTNEKLFF. Full variable domain (missing parts from reference TRBV19 and TRBJ1-4): DGGITQSPKYLFRKEGQNVTLSCEQNLNHDAMYWYRQDPGQGLRLIYYSQIVNDFQKGDIAEGYSVSREKKESFPLTVTSAQKNPTAFYLCASSAGPTTNEKLFFGSGTQLSVL.

This chain joins TRBV9 and TRBJ2-3; TRBD2 matches at 7 bases. The CDR3 is 14 residues long. The J segment lost 5 bases and the V segment lost 1 base, leaving 4 bases of the junction unmatched. In germline, CDR1 is SGDLS, CDR2 YYNGEE. CDR3 loop: CASSVRQRGDTQYF. DNA of the CDR3: TGTGCCAGCAGCGTAAGACAGCGGGGAGATACGCAGTATTTT.

The J gene is TRBJ1-1, the V gene TRBV7-8, with 10 bases aligning to TRBD1. Germline-derived CDR1 and CDR2 are SGHVS and FQNEAQ. Unmatched junction bases numbered 5, after V lost 4 bases and J lost 3 bases. The CDR3 consists of 15 residues. Here the CDR3 reads CASSSLGQGDTEAFF. CDR3 DNA: TGTGCCAGCAGCTCTCTTGGACAGGGGGACACTGAAGCTTTCTTT.

The chain couples TRBV25-1 to TRBJ2-3; D remains ambiguous. The V gene lost 3 bases and the J gene lost 0 bases, with 10 bases spanning the gap. Looked up from germline, CDR1 is MGHDK and CDR2 is SYGVNS. The CDR3 loop spans 15 amino acids. In DNA, the CDR3 is TGTGCCAGCAGTGACCTCGGTACTAGCACAGATACGCAGTATTTT. As protein: CASSDLGTSTDTQYF.

J is TRBJ2-7 and V is TRBV3-1 (or the pseudogene TRBV3-2); D is uncertain. Germline V gives CDR1 LGHDT, CDR2 YNNKEL (reference sequence). Trimming pared 1 base from V and 2 bases from J, leaving 9 bases between. CDR3 size: 14 residues. The CDR3 DNA sequence: TGTGCCAGCAGCCAAGGACCGGTGGCCTACGAGCAGTACTTC. It is translated as CASSQGPVAYEQYF.

The CDR3 coding sequence is TGTGCCAGCAGGCCGGCGGGCGGTACTGAAGCTTTCTTT. Amino acids: CASRPAGGTEAFF. The chain combines TRBV11-2 with TRBJ1-1; no firm D call. Germline CDR1 and CDR2: SGHAT and FQNNGV. V dropped 6 bases and J dropped 5 bases, with 13 bases sitting between them. The CDR3 consists of 13 residues.

This chain joins TRBV27 and TRBJ1-2; TRBD1 might be the D (6 bases). V lost 8 bases and J lost 5, with 15 bases in between. CDR1 and CDR2 from the germline V gene are MNHEY and SMNVEV (reference sequence). The CDR3 covers 13 residues. In DNA form, the CDR3 reads TGTGCCAGCGGCCGCAGGGGAGGATATGGCTACACCTTC. It is translated as CASGRRGGYGYTF.

The chain's CDR3 is CASSEYSNLGQFF. The DNA for the CDR3 is TGTGCCAGCAGTGAATACAGTAACCTTGGGCAGTTCTTC. J is TRBJ2-1 and V is TRBV2, with D uncertain. The CDR3 contains 13 residues. Trimming cost V 2 bases and J 12 bases, with 14 bases left between them. CDR1 SNHLY and CDR2 FYNNEI come from the germline V gene.